This TCR beta chain was captured by sequencing in a study of blood T cells in healthy people across ages. Study-wide results and caveats: Per million T cells, TCR beta diversity dropped about linearly as age rose.

Per the germline V gene, CDR1 is MGHRA and CDR2 is YSYEKL. The CDR3 is made up of 16 amino acids. This clonotype was seen a few times. The antigen remains unidentified. A read error may be the cause here, since a much bigger clone is one base away. A J-beta primer mix and a sample-barcoded 5' primer were used in a second PCR of about 7 to 12 cycles. MiXCR was run by TCRdb on the 5' RACE reads, yielding one entry per CDR3 protein. Among approximately 880,000 distinct CDR3 sequences listed, roughly 52% were seen once. The sequence came from a man younger than 45 in good health. Sequences were obtained from blood. The rearrangement links TRBV4-1 to TRBJ2-5; D gene uncertain. CDR3 sequence (DNA): TGCGCCAGCAGCCAAGGCCAGAACAGCTTCCAAGAGACCCGGTACTTC. It codes for CASSQGQNSFQETRYF.